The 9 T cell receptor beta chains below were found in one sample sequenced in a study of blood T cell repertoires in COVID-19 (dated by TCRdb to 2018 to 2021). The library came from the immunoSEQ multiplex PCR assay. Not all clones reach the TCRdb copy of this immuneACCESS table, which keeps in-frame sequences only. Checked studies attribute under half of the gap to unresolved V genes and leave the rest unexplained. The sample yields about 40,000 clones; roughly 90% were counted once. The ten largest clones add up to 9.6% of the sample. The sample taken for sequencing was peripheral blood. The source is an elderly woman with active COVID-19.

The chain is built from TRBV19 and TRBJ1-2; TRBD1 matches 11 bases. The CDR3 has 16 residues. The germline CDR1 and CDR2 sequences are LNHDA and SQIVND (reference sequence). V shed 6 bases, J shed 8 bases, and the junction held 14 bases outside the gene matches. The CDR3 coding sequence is TGTGCCAGTAGCCCCTTGTCAGGACAGGGGGCTTGGGGCTACACCTTC. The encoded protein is CASSPLSGQGAWGYTF.

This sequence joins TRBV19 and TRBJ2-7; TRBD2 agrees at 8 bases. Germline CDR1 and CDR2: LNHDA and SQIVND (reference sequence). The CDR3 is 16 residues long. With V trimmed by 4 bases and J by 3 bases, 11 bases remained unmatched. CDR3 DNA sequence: TGTGCCAGTAGTAGTCCCCGGGGGGGGGATCGCTACGAGCAGTACTTC. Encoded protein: CASSSPRGGDRYEQYF. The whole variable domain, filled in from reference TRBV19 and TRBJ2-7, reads DGGITQSPKYLFRKEGQNVTLSCEQNLNHDAMYWYRQDPGQGLRLIYYSQIVNDFQKGDIAEGYSVSREKKESFPLTVTSAQKNPTAFYLCASSSPRGGDRYEQYFGPGTRLTVT.

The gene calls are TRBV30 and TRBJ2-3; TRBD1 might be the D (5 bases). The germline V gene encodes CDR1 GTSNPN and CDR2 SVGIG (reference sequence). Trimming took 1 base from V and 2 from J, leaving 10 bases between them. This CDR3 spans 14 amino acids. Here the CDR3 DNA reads TGTGCCTGGAGTGAGGACACCCTCACAGATACGCAGTATTTT. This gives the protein CAWSEDTLTDTQYF.

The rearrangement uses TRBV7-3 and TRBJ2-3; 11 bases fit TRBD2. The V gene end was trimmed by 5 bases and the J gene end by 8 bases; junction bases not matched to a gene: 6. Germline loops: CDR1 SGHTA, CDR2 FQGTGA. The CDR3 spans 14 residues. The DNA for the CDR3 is TGTGCCAGCAGCCTAGCGGGGGGTCCCGCTACGCAGTATTTT. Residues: CASSLAGGPATQYF.

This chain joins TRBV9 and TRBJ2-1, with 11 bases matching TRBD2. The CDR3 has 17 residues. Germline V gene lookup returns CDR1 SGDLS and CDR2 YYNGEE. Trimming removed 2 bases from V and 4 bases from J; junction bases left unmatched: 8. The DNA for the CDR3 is TGTGCCAGCAGCGTTCGTAGCGGGGGGGCCGGGTACAATGAGCAGTTCTTC. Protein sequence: CASSVRSGGAGYNEQFF.

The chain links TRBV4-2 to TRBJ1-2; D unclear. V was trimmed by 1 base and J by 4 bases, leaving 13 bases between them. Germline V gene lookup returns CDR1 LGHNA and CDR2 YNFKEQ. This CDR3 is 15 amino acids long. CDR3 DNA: TGTGCCAGCAGCCAAGCGAACGCGGGCGGCTATGGCTACACCTTC. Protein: CASSQANAGGYGYTF.

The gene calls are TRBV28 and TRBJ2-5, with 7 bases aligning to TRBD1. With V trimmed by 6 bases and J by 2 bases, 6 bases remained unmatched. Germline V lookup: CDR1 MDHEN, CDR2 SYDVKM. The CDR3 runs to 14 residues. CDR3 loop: CASSLPGQQETQYF. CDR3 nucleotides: TGTGCCAGCAGCCTCCCGGGACAGCAAGAGACCCAGTACTTC.

The CDR3 protein is CASSRGQGFTGELFF. CDR3 bases: TGTGCCAGCAGCCGGGGACAGGGGTTCACCGGGGAGCTGTTTTTT. The chain joins TRBV5-5 to TRBJ2-2, with 10 bases that match TRBD1. Germline V gives CDR1 SGHKS, CDR2 YYEKEE (reference sequence). The CDR3 loop spans 15 amino acids. Trimming took 4 bases from V and 4 from J; bases not matched to a gene: 4.

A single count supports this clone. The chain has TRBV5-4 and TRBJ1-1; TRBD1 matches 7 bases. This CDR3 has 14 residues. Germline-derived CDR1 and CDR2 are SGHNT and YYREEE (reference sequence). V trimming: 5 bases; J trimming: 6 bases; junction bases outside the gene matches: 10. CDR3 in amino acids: CASSLQGIRAEAFF. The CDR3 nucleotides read TGTGCCAGCAGTCTACAGGGGATTCGGGCTGAAGCTTTCTTT.